This record looks at one TCR beta chain sequence and its context. Profiling relied on immunoSEQ multiplex PCR, and the TCRdb table lists in-frame clones only, not all of them. The sample lists around 150,000 clones, more than 85% seen once, with roughly 3.4% in the top ten. The sample originates from a study of T cell responses to AZD1222 COVID-19 vaccine. The V and J ends lost 4 bases and 4 bases, in that order; junction bases with no gene match: 10. CDR1 is SEHNR, CDR2 FQNEAQ, per germline (reference sequence). This CDR3 region has 16 residues. Here the sequenced sample was peripheral blood, taken 28 days after the second AZD1222 dose. The sequence was collected from an adult who received the AZD1222 COVID-19 vaccine. The chain couples TRBV7-9 to TRBJ2-1, with 7 bases lining up with TRBD2. The CDR3 region is CASSSALAERYNEQFF. The CDR3 bases are TGTGCCAGCAGCTCCGCCCTAGCGGAGCGATACAATGAGCAGTTCTTC.